This T cell receptor (beta chain) was obtained from a study of blood T cell repertoires in COVID-19 (dated by TCRdb to the early 2020s). Study-level background: Samples covering the acute and convalescent phases of COVID-19 were provided by collaborators in the United States, Italy and Spain. The material from the prospective study consisted of cDNA or gDNA derived from T cells, B-cell-depleted T cells, or PBMCs. Subjects who had been exposed to COVID-19, were actively infected with it, or had recovered from it provided the deeply sampled blood TCRbeta repertoires that made up the dataset. The repertoires were released in a freely available public database intended as a resource for research on the immune response to SARS-CoV-2. The samples were drawn from two sources: the first 160 participants of the ongoing ImmuneRACE study, and 1,254 subjects contributed by 6 global collaborators. The sample metadata nearly always contained a de-identified subject ID, COVID-19 status, age in years and sex. Where available, HLA class I and class II types were obtained from metadata supplied by the sample provider rather than from assay-based typing.

Broad study findings and their caveats: The amount of clinical and demographic metadata varied by source and participant and was provided uncurated.

A remark on this clone: What this receptor recognizes is not known. Base qualities are not provided; no much larger clone lies one nucleotide away.

The immunoSEQ Assay, a bias-controlled multiplex PCR, was used to amplify TCRbeta CDR3 regions from genomic DNA. Per the original workflow: Nucleated cell counts per sample were estimated from amplification of reference gene primers within the assay. To quantify the absolute abundance of each unique TCRbeta CDR3 rearrangement, sequence reads were collapsed and filtered. For each sample, productive Simpson clonality was calculated as the square root of Simpson's diversity index over productive rearrangements. This immuneACCESS table, as held by TCRdb, lists in-frame sequences with V and J called but not all clones. Of the missing ones, under half trace to an unresolved V gene in checked studies; the others have no known cause. V and J calls and clone size follow that table, whereas D and trimming were derived from the DNA. The sample profile shows 150,000 to 200,000 clones; about four fifths of them were found once. In total, the top ten clones hold approximately 10% of the sample.

Collaborating institutions collected whole blood in K2EDTA tubes following their own protocols. For TCRbeta analysis, collaborator samples were shipped as frozen whole blood, as isolated PBMCs, or as DNA extracted from either sample type. CDR1 and CDR2 are drawn from the germline V gene: SGDLS, YYNGEE. Relative to germline, V is missing 0 bases and J is missing 7 bases, with 8 bases of the junction outside any gene match. Its CDR3 holds 16 amino acids, cysteine through phenylalanine. This entry keeps only the CDR3 DNA: 48 bases, framed from base 1. Source material: peripheral blood. The sequence was obtained from a man in his sixties with active or convalescent COVID-19. The sequence links TRBV9 to TRBJ2-1; TRBD2 agrees with 9 junctional bases. The CDR3 sequence is CASSVDWRGGENEQFF. The nucleotide sequence reads TGTGCCAGCAGCGTAGATTGGCGGGGGGGCGAGAATGAGCAGTTCTTC.